The next 5 T cell receptor beta chains were all read from a single sample in a study of Tregs in tolerant kidney transplant recipients. Using immunoSEQ multiplex PCR, the repertoire was profiled, and TCRdb retains in-frame clones only, with some absent. This sample lists 25,000 to 35,000 clones; its ten largest clones have about 7.6%. The source was CD8+ T cells from blood, collected before the transplant. The source of these receptors is a human donor who received a combined kidney and bone marrow transplant.

Notes on this clone: With the read ending 3 residues before the CDR3 end, the germline J gene is used to fill in that end. This chain connects TRBV29-1 to TRBJ2-7, with TRBD1 matching 7 bases. Trimming removed 4 bases from V and 2 bases from J; junction bases left unmatched: 5. The CDR3 is 13 amino acids. Germline values: CDR1 SQVTM, CDR2 ANQGSEA. Partial CDR3 DNA: TGCAGCGTTGTCCGGGACAGCACCTACGAG. This gives the protein CSVVRDSTYE. The entire CDR3 reads CSVVRDSTYEQYF.

On this clone itself: The read stops 3 residues short of the end of the CDR3; the missing end is completed from the germline J gene. The genes are TRBV19 and TRBJ2-7; the match to TRBD1 covers 7 bases. Germline CDR1 LNHDA, CDR2 SQIVND (reference sequence). V was clipped by 6 bases and J by 1 base; unmatched bases: 3. The CDR3 sequence is 13 residues long. The CDR3 spells CASSLTGSYEQYF. The CDR3 DNA, read in part, is TGTGCCAGTAGCTTGACAGGGTCCTACGAG.

Concerning this clone itself: From the germline J gene comes the end of the CDR3, since the read stops 3 residues before it. The gene calls are TRBV7-6 and TRBJ1-6; D is uncertain. The CDR3 sequence is 13 residues long. V lost 2 bases to trimming and J lost 8 bases, with 7 bases between them. Germline V gene sequence: CDR1 SGHVS, CDR2 FNYEAQ. CDR3 sequence reads: CASSLNLDSPLHF. The covered CDR3 bases are TGTGCCAGCAGCTTAAACTTGGATTCACCC.

In regard to this clone: The read stops 3 residues short of the end of the CDR3; the missing end is completed from the germline J gene. This chain links TRBV18 with TRBJ2-1, with 12 positions matching TRBD2. This CDR3 spans 17 amino acids. CDR1 and CDR2 (germline): KGHSH, LQKENI. The ends lost 3 bases at V and 4 bases at J; junction bases unmatched: 7. CDR3 in amino acids: CASSPLAGGPEYNEQFF. The part of the CDR3 DNA that was read is TGTGCCAGCTCACCTCTAGCGGGAGGGCCGGAATACAATGAG.

A word on this clone: The missing CDR3 end, 3 residues past where the read stops, is filled in from the germline J gene. The chain employs TRBV19 and TRBJ1-3, with TRBD1 identical over 9 bases. With V trimmed by 4 bases and J by 0 bases, 10 bases remained unmatched. The germline gives CDR1 LNHDA, CDR2 SQIVND (reference sequence). The CDR3 consists of 18 residues. The CDR3 DNA, read in part, is TGTGCCAGTAGTACAACAGGGGGCTCAAGGTTCTCTGGAAACACC. This gives the protein CASSTTGGSRFSGNT. The CDR3 in its entirety is CASSTTGGSRFSGNTIYF.